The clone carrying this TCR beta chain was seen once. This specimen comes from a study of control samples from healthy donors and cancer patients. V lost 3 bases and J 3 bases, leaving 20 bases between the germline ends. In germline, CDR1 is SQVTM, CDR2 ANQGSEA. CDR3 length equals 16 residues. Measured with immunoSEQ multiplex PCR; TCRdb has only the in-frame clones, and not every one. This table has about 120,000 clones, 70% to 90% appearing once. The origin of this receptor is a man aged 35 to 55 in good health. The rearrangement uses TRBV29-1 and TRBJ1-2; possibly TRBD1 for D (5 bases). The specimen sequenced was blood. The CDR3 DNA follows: TGCAGCGTTGATGAGGGGCCCGGGCTGAGTGACTATGGCTACACCTTC. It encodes CSVDEGPGLSDYGYTF. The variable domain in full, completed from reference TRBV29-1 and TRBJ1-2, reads SAVISQKPSRDICQRGTSLTIQCQVDSQVTMMFWYRQQPGQSLTLIATANQGSEATYESGFVIDKFPISRPNLTFSTLTVSNMSPEDSSIYLCSVDEGPGLSDYGYTFGSGTRLTVV.